The T cell receptor beta chain described here comes from a study of cytomegalovirus exposure and HLA in healthy donors. Findings of the study overall: In the analysis, some V segments, TRBV6-2 and TRBV6-3 included, were excluded as indistinguishable. Sequence variants that were highly shared formed a cluster that was likely a sequencing artifact.

60 Vbeta and 13 Jbeta primers were used in PCR. In the original processing: About 11 million of the approximately 80 million unique TCR beta chains counted in a later analysis were shared. Assay: immunoSEQ multiplex PCR; the TCRdb copy retains only in-frame clones and omits some. That table furnishes V, J and clone size, whereas the DNA furnished D and trimming. In the table there are 170,000 or so clones, 60% to 80% of which are singletons. After removal of 6 bases from V and 8 bases from J, the junction contained 2 bases not matched to a gene. This CDR3 contains 10 residues. Germline V gene sequence: CDR1 SQVTM, CDR2 ANQGSEA. This clone has a handful of counts. As yet, its antigen is unknown.

What was sequenced was PBMCs. The receptor comes from a woman aged 50 to 65 in good health and CMV-seropositive. This chain joins TRBV29-1 and TRBJ1-1, with TRBD1 identical over 8 bases. CDR3 sequence reads: CSVGTGEAFF. CDR3 DNA sequence: TGCAGCGTAGGGACAGGCGAAGCTTTCTTT.